This entry is about one T cell receptor (beta chain). Its target is unknown. The read finishes 3 residues shy of the CDR3 end, and the germline J gene is used to complete it. The source of the sample is a study of T cells in women clearing cervical HPV infection. General study points: Combining TCR richness with V gene abundances gave approximately 0.84 AUC. TRBV6-7 abundance was lower in cases than controls (approximately 0.1% versus 0.17%).

This CDR3 spans 15 amino acids. Germline CDR1 and CDR2: SGDLS and YYNGEE. Trimming pared 3 bases from V and 0 bases from J, leaving 13 bases between. Measured with immunoSEQ multiplex PCR; TCRdb has only the in-frame clones, and not every one. Here the sample table reports approximately 38,000 clones. This TCR was recovered from a woman between 18 and 70 years old with a cervical HPV16 infection that either progressed to CIN3+ or cleared (not recorded which). This chain connects TRBV9 to TRBJ2-7, with a weak D call TRBD1 (6 bases). Sequenced: blood buffy coat. The CDR3 bases that were read are TGTGCCAGCAGCGAACAGGGCCCAAGCTCCTACGAG. This sequence encodes CASSEQGPSSYE. In full, the CDR3 is CASSEQGPSSYEQYF. Full variable domain (missing parts from reference TRBV9 and TRBJ2-7): DSGVTQTPKHLITATGQRVTLRCSPRSGDLSVYWYQQSLDQGLQFLIQYYNGEERAKGNILERFSAQQFPDLHSELNLSSLELGDSALYFCASSEQGPSSYEQYFGPGTRLTVT.